This T cell receptor beta chain was captured by sequencing in a study of T cells in Graves' hyperthyroidism and ophthalmopathy. Study-wide results and limits: Most expanded thyroid clonotypes above 0.001 recurred in blood. A model of 13 V-J features distinguished ophthalmopathy from stable hyperthyroidism.

The study defined stable Graves' hyperthyroidism as no ophthalmopathy progression within 18 months. Thyroid ultrasound and orbital computed tomography, with clinical symptoms and serum thyroxine and TRAb, informed diagnoses. The investigators amplified TCR beta CDR3 regions from RNA transcripts. In the first-round RT-PCR of the TCR CDR3, the HTBI primer set was used. TCRdb analysed the multiplex PCR reads with MiXCR anew, one entry per CDR3 protein. The sample includes about 210,000 distinct CDR3 sequences, about a sixth of them seen just once. The CDR3 totals 16 residues. The germline V gene has CDR1 SEHNR and CDR2 FQNEAQ (reference sequence). V lost 3 bases to trimming and J lost 4 bases; unmatched junction nucleotides: 9. This clonotype was picked up many times. What it recognizes is unknown.

The TCR originated in a man aged 50-59 years with Graves' hyperthyroidism. V is TRBV7-9 and J is TRBJ2-5; 9 nucleotides line up with TRBD2. The sequencing sample was made of blood. The CDR3 sequence: CASSLNSGSERETQYF. DNA of the CDR3: TGTGCCAGCAGCTTGAATAGCGGGAGTGAGAGAGAGACCCAGTACTTC.